Here is one TCR beta chain with its context. These data belong to a study of T cell responses to AZD1222 COVID-19 vaccine. Generated by immunoSEQ multiplex PCR, the TCRdb table keeps only in-frame clones and is missing some. The data show about 100,000 clones, 80% to 90% seen once. V lost 4 bases, J lost 4 bases, and 5 bases stayed unmatched. Germline V gene sequence: CDR1 SGDLS, CDR2 YYNGEE. The CDR3 spans 14 residues. The chain carries TRBV9 and TRBJ2-7; 10 positions match TRBD1. The sequence came from an adult in good health. Sequenced material: peripheral blood, taken on day 0 of AZD1222 vaccination. CDR3: CASSPGQGMYEQYF. The CDR3 DNA reads TGTGCCAGCAGCCCGGGACAGGGGATGTACGAGCAGTACTTC.